This TCR beta chain was observed in a study of PD-1 blockade in classical Hodgkin lymphoma. The wider study: It was nivolumab at 3 mg/kg, given intravenously every 2 weeks, that patients received.

Notes on this clone: Its target is not known.

Here immunoSEQ multiplex PCR was the method, and the copy in TCRdb shows in-frame clones only, minus some. The table shows roughly 20,000 clones, with around 84% occurring only once. Germline-derived CDR1 and CDR2 are SGDLS and YYNGEE. The CDR3 totals 15 residues. Trimming removed 8 bases from V and 4 bases from J; junction bases left unmatched: 11. Study-level results: Those achieving complete response showed baseline diversity like newly diagnosed patients. Those patients who began receiving nivolumab less than 1 year after ASCT had lower diversity, and they were excluded.

Time point given: cycle 4 day 1 (C4D1), after less than 7 weeks of nivolumab. Patients all relapsed after autologous stem cell transplantation, and there was variation in brentuximab vedotin exposure. Thawed PBMCs supplied CD8+ T cells via magnetic negative selection. Best overall response was complete response, partial response or progressive disease in these relapsed/refractory classical Hodgkin lymphoma patients. Specimen: CD8+ T cells from blood, collected before the fourth cycle of nivolumab. This TCR was recovered from a human donor with classical Hodgkin lymphoma. This chain uses TRBV9 with TRBJ1-2, with 10 nucleotides matching TRBD1. This chain's CDR3 is CASGTGDNFVYGYTF. The CDR3 DNA follows: TGTGCCAGTGGGACAGGGGACAACTTTGTCTATGGCTACACCTTC.